This T cell receptor (beta chain) was identified in a study of T cells in Graves' hyperthyroidism and ophthalmopathy. Study conclusions and caveats: Expanded thyroid clonotypes (above 0.001) were mostly also found in blood. With a median lead of about 6.9 months before onset, the model predicted ophthalmopathy.

The TCR beta CDR3 regions underwent amplification using RNA transcripts as the source. An initial round of RT-PCR targeting the TCR CDR3 relied on the HTBI primer set. TCRdb re-derived calls from the multiplex PCR reads in MiXCR, one entry per CDR3 protein. The table has a few hundred thousand distinct CDR3 sequences, more than 45% seen once. Worth noting for this clonotype: Its antigen is not known.

Newly diagnosed hyperthyroidism, duration under 2 months, in patients aged 18 to 65. Patients showing uncontrolled infection, other autoimmune disease, pregnancy or lactation were ineligible. The clonotype originates from a woman under 30 with Graves' hyperthyroidism. The specimen was peripheral blood or thyroid tissue (not recorded which).

Written as DNA, the CDR3 is TGTGCCAGCAGTTACTCGCAGGGTTCTGGGGCCAACGTCCTGACTTTC. It translates to CASSYSQGSGANVLTF. This chain connects TRBV6-5 to TRBJ2-6, with D possibly being TRBD1 (5 bases). CDR3 size: 16 residues. Looked up from germline, CDR1 is MNHEY and CDR2 is SVGAGI. Trimming took off 0 bases at V and 1 base at J, with 7 bases between the two ends.